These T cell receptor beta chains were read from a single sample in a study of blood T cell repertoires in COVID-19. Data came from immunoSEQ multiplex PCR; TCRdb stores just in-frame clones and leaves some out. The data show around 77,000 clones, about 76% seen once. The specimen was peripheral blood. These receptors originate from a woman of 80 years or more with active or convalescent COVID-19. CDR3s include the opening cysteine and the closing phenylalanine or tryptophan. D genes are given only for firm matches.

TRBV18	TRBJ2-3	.	CASSPPHGGRDTQYF	TGTGCCAGCTCACCACCTCACGGGGGGCGAGATACGCAGTATTTT
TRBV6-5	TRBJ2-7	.	CASTQAATYEQYF	TGTGCCAGCACCCAAGCTGCGACATACGAGCAGTACTTC
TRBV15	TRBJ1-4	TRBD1	CATRWQGGEKLFF	TGTGCCACCAGGTGGCAGGGGGGTGAAAAACTGTTTTTT
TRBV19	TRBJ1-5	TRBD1	CASRPTGEGNQPQHF	TGTGCCAGTAGGCCGACAGGGGAGGGCAATCAGCCCCAGCATTTT
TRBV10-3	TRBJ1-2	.	CAISDSGTNYGYTF	TGTGCCATCAGTGACTCCGGGACAAACTATGGCTACACCTTC
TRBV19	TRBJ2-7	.	CASSIGAGLPYEQYF	TGTGCCAGTAGTATAGGGGCAGGCCTTCCCTACGAGCAGTACTTC
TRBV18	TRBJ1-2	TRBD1	CASSRTDRDSGYTF	TGTGCCAGCTCCCGAACGGACAGGGATAGTGGCTACACCTTC
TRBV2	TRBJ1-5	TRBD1	CASKTGGEGQPQHF	TGTGCCAGCAAAACAGGGGGCGAAGGTCAGCCCCAGCATTTT
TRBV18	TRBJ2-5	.	CASSPEGRETQYF	TGTGCCAGCTCACCGGAGGGGAGAGAGACCCAGTACTTC
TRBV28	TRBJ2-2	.	CASSRGYTGELFF	TGTGCCAGCAGCAGGGGTTACACCGGGGAGCTGTTTTTT
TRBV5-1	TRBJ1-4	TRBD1	CASSHAGTDMKNLFF	TGCGCCAGCAGCCACGCCGGGACAGACATGAAAAACTTGTTTTTT